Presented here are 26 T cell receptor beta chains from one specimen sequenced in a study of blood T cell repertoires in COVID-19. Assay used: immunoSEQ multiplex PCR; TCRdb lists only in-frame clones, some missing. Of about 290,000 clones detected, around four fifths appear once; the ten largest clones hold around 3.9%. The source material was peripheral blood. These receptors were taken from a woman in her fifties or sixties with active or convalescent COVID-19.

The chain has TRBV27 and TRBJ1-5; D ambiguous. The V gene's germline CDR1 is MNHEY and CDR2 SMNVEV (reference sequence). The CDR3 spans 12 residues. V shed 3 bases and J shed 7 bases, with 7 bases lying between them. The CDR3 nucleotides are TGTGCCAGCAGTTTTGTGGCCCAGCCCCAGCATTTT. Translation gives CASSFVAQPQHF.

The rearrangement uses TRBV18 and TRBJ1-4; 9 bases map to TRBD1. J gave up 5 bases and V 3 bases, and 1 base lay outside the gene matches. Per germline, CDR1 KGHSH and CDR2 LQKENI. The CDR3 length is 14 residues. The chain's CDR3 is CASSPGTGNEKLFF. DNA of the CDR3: TGTGCCAGCTCACCCGGGACAGGGAATGAAAAACTGTTTTTT.

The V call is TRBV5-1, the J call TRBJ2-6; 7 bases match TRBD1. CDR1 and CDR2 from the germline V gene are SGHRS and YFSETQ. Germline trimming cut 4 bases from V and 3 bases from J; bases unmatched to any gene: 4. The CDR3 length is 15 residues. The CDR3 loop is CASSPGGNGANVLTF. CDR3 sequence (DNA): TGCGCCAGCAGCCCAGGGGGTAATGGGGCCAACGTCCTGACTTTC.

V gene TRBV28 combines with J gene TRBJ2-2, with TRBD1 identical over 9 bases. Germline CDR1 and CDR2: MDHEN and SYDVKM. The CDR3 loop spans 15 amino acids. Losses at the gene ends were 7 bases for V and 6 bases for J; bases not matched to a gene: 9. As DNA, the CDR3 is TGTGCCAGCACCGGGACAGGGAAATGGTCCGGGGAGCTGTTTTTT. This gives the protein CASTGTGKWSGELFF.

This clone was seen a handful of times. The CDR3 DNA follows: TGCGCCAGCAGCTTTGCGGGCGCCTCCTACGAGCAGTACTTC. This translates into CASSFAGASYEQYF. This chain joins TRBV5-1 and TRBJ2-7; a possible D gene is TRBD2 (5 bases). The CDR3 sequence is 14 residues long. CDR1 is SGHRS and CDR2 is YFSETQ in the germline V gene. The V end lost 2 bases, the J end lost 0 bases, and 9 bases lay between the germline ends.

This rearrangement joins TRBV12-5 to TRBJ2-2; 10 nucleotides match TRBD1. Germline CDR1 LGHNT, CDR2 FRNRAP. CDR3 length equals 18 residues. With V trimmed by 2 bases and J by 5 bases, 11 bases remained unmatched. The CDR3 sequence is CASGLTSSGTGVTGELFF. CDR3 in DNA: TGTGCTAGTGGTTTGACTTCATCCGGGACAGGGGTAACCGGGGAGCTGTTTTTT.

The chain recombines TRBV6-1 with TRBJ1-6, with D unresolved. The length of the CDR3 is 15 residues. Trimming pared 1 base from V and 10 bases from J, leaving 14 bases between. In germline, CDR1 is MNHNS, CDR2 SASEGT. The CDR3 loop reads CASSEGGLSKSPLHF. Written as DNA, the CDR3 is TGTGCCAGCAGTGAAGGAGGGCTGTCGAAATCACCCCTCCACTTT.

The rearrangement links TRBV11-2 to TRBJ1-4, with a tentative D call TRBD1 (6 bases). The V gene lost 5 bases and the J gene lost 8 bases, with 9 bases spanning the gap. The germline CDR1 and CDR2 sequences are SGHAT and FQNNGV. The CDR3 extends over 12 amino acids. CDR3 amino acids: CASSPGTEKLFF. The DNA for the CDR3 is TGTGCCAGCAGCCCGGGGACAGAAAAACTGTTTTTT.

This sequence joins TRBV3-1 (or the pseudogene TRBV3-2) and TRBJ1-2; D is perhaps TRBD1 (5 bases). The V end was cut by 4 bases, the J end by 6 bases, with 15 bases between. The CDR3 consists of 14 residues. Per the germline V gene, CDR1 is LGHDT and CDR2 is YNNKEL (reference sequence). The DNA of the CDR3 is TGTGCCAGCAGCCCCGGCGCAGGGATAAATGGCTACACCTTC. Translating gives CASSPGAGINGYTF.

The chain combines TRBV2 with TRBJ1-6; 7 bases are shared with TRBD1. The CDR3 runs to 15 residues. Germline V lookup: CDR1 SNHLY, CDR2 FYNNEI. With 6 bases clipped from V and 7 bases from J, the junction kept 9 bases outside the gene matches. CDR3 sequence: CASSRMGQRNSPLHF. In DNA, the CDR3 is TGTGCCAGCAGCCGGATGGGACAGAGAAATTCACCCCTCCACTTT.

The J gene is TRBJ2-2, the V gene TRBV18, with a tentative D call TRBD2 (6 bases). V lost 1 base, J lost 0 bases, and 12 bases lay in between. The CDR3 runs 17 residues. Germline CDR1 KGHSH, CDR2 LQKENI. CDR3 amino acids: CASSPLVSGANTGELFF. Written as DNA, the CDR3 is TGTGCCAGCTCACCACTCGTTAGCGGTGCGAACACCGGGGAGCTGTTTTTT.

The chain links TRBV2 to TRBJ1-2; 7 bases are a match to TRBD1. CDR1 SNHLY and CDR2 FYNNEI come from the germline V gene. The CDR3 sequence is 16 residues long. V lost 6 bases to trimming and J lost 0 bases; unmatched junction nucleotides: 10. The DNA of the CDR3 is TGTGCCAGCAGCCTGACAGGGACCCCCACTAACTATGGCTACACCTTC. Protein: CASSLTGTPTNYGYTF.

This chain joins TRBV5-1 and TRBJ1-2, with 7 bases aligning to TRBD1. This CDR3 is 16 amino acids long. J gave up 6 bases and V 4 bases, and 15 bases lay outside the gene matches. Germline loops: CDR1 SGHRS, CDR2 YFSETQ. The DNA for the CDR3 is TGCGCCAGCAGCCCAATAAGAGGGGGCAGATTTAATGGCTACACCTTC. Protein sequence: CASSPIRGGRFNGYTF.

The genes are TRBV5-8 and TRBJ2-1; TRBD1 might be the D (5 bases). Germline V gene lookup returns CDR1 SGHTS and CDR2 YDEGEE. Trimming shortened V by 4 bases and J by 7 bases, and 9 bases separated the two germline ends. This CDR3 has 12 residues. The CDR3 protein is CASSAPGNEQFF. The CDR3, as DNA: TGTGCCAGCAGCGCACCAGGGAATGAGCAGTTCTTC.

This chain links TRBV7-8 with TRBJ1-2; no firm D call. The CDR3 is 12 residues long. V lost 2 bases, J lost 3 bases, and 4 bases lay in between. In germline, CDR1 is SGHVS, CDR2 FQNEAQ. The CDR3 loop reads CASSLTDYGYTF. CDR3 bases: TGTGCCAGCAGCTTAACAGACTATGGCTACACCTTC.

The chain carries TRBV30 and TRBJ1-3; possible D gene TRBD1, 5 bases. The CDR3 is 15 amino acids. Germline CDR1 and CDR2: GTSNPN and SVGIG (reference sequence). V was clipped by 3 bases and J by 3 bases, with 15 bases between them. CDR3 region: CAWSAGWAVGNTIYF. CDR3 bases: TGTGCCTGGAGCGCAGGGTGGGCGGTTGGAAACACCATATATTTT.

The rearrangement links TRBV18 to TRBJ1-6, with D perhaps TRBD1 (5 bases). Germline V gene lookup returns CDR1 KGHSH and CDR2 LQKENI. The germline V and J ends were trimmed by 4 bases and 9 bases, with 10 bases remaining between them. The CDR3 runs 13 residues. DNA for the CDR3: TGTGCCAGCTCACAAACGCAGGGTTCACCCCTCCACTTT. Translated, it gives CASSQTQGSPLHF.

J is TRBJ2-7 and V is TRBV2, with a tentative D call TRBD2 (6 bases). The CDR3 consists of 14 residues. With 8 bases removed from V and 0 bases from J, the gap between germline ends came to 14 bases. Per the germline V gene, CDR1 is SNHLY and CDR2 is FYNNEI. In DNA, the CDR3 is TGTGCCAGCCCAGCGGGCACGAGCTCCTACGAGCAGTACTTC. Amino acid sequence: CASPAGTSSYEQYF.

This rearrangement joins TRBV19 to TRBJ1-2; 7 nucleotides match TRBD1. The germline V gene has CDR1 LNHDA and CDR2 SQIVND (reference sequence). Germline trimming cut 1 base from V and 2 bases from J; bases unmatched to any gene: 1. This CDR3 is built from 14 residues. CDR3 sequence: CASSIAQGNYGYTF. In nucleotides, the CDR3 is TGTGCCAGTAGTATAGCACAGGGGAACTATGGCTACACCTTC. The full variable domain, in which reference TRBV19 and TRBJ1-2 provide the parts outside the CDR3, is DGGITQSPKYLFRKEGQNVTLSCEQNLNHDAMYWYRQDPGQGLRLIYYSQIVNDFQKGDIAEGYSVSREKKESFPLTVTSAQKNPTAFYLCASSIAQGNYGYTFGSGTRLTVV.

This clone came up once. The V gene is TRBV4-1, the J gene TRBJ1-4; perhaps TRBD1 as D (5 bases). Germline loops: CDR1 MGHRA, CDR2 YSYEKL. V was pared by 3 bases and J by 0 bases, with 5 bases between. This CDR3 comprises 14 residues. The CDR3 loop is CASSQTATNEKLFF. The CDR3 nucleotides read TGCGCCAGCAGCCAGACAGCAACTAATGAAAAACTGTTTTTT.

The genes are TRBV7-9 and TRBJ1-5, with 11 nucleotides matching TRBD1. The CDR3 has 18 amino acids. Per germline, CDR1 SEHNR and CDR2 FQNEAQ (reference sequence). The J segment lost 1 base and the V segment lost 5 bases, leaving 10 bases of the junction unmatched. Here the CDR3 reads CASSQKGQGAGSNQPQHF. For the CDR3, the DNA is TGTGCCAGCAGCCAAAAAGGACAGGGGGCTGGAAGCAATCAGCCCCAGCATTTT.

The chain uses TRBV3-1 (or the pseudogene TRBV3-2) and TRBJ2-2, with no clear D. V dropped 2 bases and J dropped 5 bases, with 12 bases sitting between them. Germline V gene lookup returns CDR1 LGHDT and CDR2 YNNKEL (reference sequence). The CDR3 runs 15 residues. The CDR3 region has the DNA TGTGCCAGCAGCCAAACATCGGGTGGGACCGGGGAGCTGTTTTTT. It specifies CASSQTSGGTGELFF.

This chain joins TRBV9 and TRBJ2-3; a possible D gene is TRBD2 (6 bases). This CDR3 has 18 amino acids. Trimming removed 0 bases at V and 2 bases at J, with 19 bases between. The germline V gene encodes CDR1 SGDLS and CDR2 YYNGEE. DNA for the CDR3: TGTGCCAGCAGCGTAGTCCCTTCGGGCGGGGCCGCCACAGATACGCAGTATTTT. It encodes CASSVVPSGGAATDTQYF.

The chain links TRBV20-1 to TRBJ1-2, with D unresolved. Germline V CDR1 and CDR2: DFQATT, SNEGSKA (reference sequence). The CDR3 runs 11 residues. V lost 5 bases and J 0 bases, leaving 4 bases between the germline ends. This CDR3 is CSAFTNYGYTF. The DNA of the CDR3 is TGCAGTGCTTTCACTAACTATGGCTACACCTTC.

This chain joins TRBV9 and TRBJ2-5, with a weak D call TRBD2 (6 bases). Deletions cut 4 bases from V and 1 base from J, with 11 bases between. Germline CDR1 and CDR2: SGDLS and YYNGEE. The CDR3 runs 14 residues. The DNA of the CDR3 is TGTGCCAGCAGCCAAAGCGGGCTCCAAGAGACCCAGTACTTC. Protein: CASSQSGLQETQYF.

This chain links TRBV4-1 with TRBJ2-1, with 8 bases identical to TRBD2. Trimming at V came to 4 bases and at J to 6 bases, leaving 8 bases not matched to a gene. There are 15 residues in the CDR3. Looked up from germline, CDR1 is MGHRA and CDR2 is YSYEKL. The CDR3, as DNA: TGCGCCAGCAGCCGGTACGGGAGGGGGGTCAATGAGCAGTTCTTC. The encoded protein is CASSRYGRGVNEQFF.